This TCR beta chain was sequenced during a study of blood T cell repertoires in COVID-19. At the level of the study: There were acute and convalescent COVID-19 samples, and they came from the United States, Italy and Spain. T cells, B-cell-depleted T cells, or PBMCs supplied cDNA or gDNA.

In the authors' methods: Nucleated cell number was recorded as an estimate derived from reference gene primer amplification. The table came from immunoSEQ multiplex PCR; TCRdb's copy has only in-frame clones and leaves some out. V, J and clone size are those of that table, while D and trimming were read from the DNA. The sample has about 370,000 clones; roughly 90% are singletons. Enrollment of patients from Seattle took place during active infection, with longitudinal follow-up. The CDR3 totals 16 residues. CDR1 and CDR2 (germline): SGDLS, YYNGEE. The J segment lost 8 bases and the V segment lost 2 bases, leaving 9 bases of the junction unmatched.

The chain uses TRBV9 and TRBJ1-6; 8 bases align to TRBD1. The clonotype was recovered from a woman aged 25 to 45 with COVID-19, enrolled during active disease. Sequenced input: peripheral blood. In DNA, the CDR3 is TGTGCCAGCAGCGTCGACTCTCAGGGGGCCCATTCACCCCTCCACTTT. Protein: CASSVDSQGAHSPLHF.